Here is one TCR beta chain with its context. Its antigen remains unidentified. The CDR3 covers 15 residues. V lost 6 bases to trimming and J lost 3 bases; unmatched junction nucleotides: 8. CDR1 and CDR2 (germline): KGHSH, LQKENI. Generated by immunoSEQ multiplex PCR, the TCRdb table keeps only in-frame clones and is missing some. The table lists some 240,000 clones, approximately 65% of them singletons. This record belongs to a study of shared clonotypes between healthy human individuals. Study-level points and caveats: Tissue TCR repertoires likely differ from these blood-only repertoires.

The material sequenced was memory CD4+ T cells sorted from blood. This sample's subset: CD45RA-negative fraction. The chain recombines TRBV18 with TRBJ2-1; 7 bases agree with TRBD2. The clonotype was recovered from a man aged 25 to 40 in good health. CDR3 sequence (DNA): TGTGCCAGCTCTACCAGCCGCGGGAGCTACAATGAGCAGTTCTTC. Residues: CASSTSRGSYNEQFF.